The T cell receptor (beta chain) described here comes from a study of blood T cells in healthy people across ages (dated by TCRdb to between 2014 and 2017). Looking at the study overall: In model experiments, roughly one uniquely barcoded TCR beta cDNA molecule per two T cells was captured by template switching. To avoid experimental bias, donors of different ages were spread randomly across the sequencing lanes. To track age-related changes in TCR beta repertoire diversity, the study relied on deep sequencing normalized with unique cDNA molecular identifiers. Using the same blood draw, the study looked at two additional independent replicas of 1 million unique cDNA reads for two donors, one aged 18 to 30 and the other aged 80 or older. Four age groups were formed from the donors: young (average about 16 years), middle-aged (around 40), aged (about 62) and long-lived (roughly 81). Paper-wide results and their limitations: Compared with the aged group, the long-lived group had more naive CD4+ T cells, fewer expanded clones and increased TCR diversity, suggesting age selection. As age increased, observed TCR beta diversity per million T cells dropped in a roughly linear way, and a significant reduction was already evident by age 40. Since profiling was done on bulk unsorted PBMCs, naive and antigen-experienced compartments could not be conclusively compared. The percentage of naive T cells measured by flow cytometry correlated strongly with observed TCR beta diversity. Estimates of total diversity based on one million sequenced T cells were regarded as lower bounds and as underestimates. Because the CMV infection status of the donors was unknown, age-related changes in expanded clonotypes may potentially have been confounded.

The roughly 39 donors, aged roughly 6 to 90 years, were systemically healthy Caucasian individuals from Russia. Ten milliliters of peripheral blood were collected from each donor into EDTA-treated Vacutainer tubes. PBMCs were isolated by Ficoll-Paque density-gradient centrifugation, with at least 6 million obtained per sample. Total RNA, at least 6 micrograms per sample, was extracted from PBMCs with Trizol reagent. For every donor, flow cytometry on a PBMC aliquot measured the percentage of naive CD45RAhigh/CD27high T cells. The germline V gene provides CDR1 SGHRS and CDR2 YFSETQ. Deletion took 9 bases off V and 0 bases off J, with a span of 14 bases between the germline ends. The CDR3 runs 14 amino acids, cysteine and phenylalanine included. Only the CDR3 DNA is retained, 42 bases long and in frame from the first base. In this sample, this clonotype turned up a few times. This clone's antigen is unknown. No base qualities exist here, and no much larger clone lies one base off it.

Libraries were prepared through 5' RACE. Sequencing instrument: Illumina HiSeq 2500. A second PCR of roughly 6 to 11 cycles was run with a J-beta primer mix and a sample-barcoded 5' primer. A template-switch 5' adaptor carrying 12 random nucleotides introduced a unique molecular identifier onto each TCR beta cDNA molecule. Each sample yielded at least 2.5 million CDR3-containing paired-end reads. The Mint cDNA synthesis kit, primed by a TRBC-specific oligonucleotide, was used to synthesize first-strand cDNA from all RNA. Following uracil-DNA glycosylase treatment, all cDNA underwent a first 18-cycle PCR with the universal primers M1SS and BC2_uni_R. The authors' analysis ran thus. Normalization of each sample was performed by random selection of 1 million high-quality reads, each carrying a distinct molecular identifier. Reads sharing molecular identifiers were discarded rather than binned into consensus sequences. MiTCR, run with a Q25 quality threshold and the strictest error-elimination algorithm, handled CDR3 identification, clonotype clustering and error correction. A nonparametric unseen species model with Euler transformation was used to estimate a lower bound on total TCR beta diversity. TCRdb itself trimmed the public reads at Q25 with fastp, ran MiXCR and retained productive beta chains. One record per CDR3 amino acid sequence lists the most common genes and DNA. What appears here as the V and J calls and clone size reflects TCRdb's work, not the paper's. This sample is represented by hundreds of thousands of distinct CDR3 sequences; about 30% of them were singletons. 15% to 17% of the sample goes to the ten largest clones.

The chain uses TRBV5-1 and TRBJ2-3; TRBD2 is possibly the D segment (5 matching bases). The receptor's source is a woman older than 75 in good health. Donor details come from another sample of the same person, matched by shared clones. The sample comprised blood. The CDR3 here reads CATRGSASTDTQYF. The DNA is TGCGCCACCCGGGGATCGGCAAGCACAGATACGCAGTATTTT.